One sample yielded the 3 T cell receptor beta chains listed below, sequenced in a study of blood T cell repertoires in COVID-19 (dated by TCRdb to 2020 to 2021). The method was the immunoSEQ multiplex PCR assay. TCRdb took this table from immuneACCESS and kept in-frame rearrangements with V and J called. Such tables lack part of the clones; where checked against another copy, unresolved V genes explain under half of the gap, and the rest is unexplained. The sample data list 100,000 to 120,000 clones, and around nine tenths of these were observed just once. The ten largest make up more than 4% of the sample. The sequenced material came from peripheral blood. The receptors were sampled from a human donor in a cohort sampled during active COVID-19.

The table lists this clone with a count of one. This chain joins TRBV9 and TRBJ1-5; D is perhaps TRBD1 (6 bases). Per the germline V gene, CDR1 is SGDLS and CDR2 is YYNGEE. The V end lost 1 base, the J end lost 3 bases, and 11 bases lay between the germline ends. This CDR3 spans 15 amino acids. This chain's CDR3 is CASSVSPGDNQPQHF. The CDR3 nucleotides read TGTGCCAGCAGCGTAAGCCCAGGGGACAATCAGCCCCAGCATTTT. Full variable domain (rest looked up from reference TRBV9 and TRBJ1-5): DSGVTQTPKHLITATGQRVTLRCSPRSGDLSVYWYQQSLDQGLQFLIQYYNGEERAKGNILERFSAQQFPDLHSELNLSSLELGDSALYFCASSVSPGDNQPQHFGDGTRLSIL.

The chain joins TRBV3-1 (or the pseudogene TRBV3-2) to TRBJ2-3; 8 nucleotides agree with TRBD2. From germline, CDR1 is LGHDT and CDR2 YNNKEL (reference sequence). There are 16 residues in the CDR3. J gave up 5 bases and V 1 base, and 8 bases lay outside the gene matches. Here the CDR3 reads CASSQVMAGGVDTQYF. CDR3 in DNA: TGTGCCAGCAGCCAAGTCATGGCGGGGGGAGTAGATACGCAGTATTTT.

This clone was detected only once. The V gene is TRBV10-3, the J gene TRBJ2-3, with TRBD2 matching over 8 bases. Germline assignment: CDR1 ENHRY and CDR2 SYGVKD. The V gene end was trimmed by 10 bases and the J gene end by 2 bases; junction bases not matched to a gene: 5. This CDR3 comprises 13 residues. CDR3 in amino acids: CATTSGTTDTQYF. CDR3 nucleotide sequence: TGTGCCACTACTAGCGGCACCACAGATACGCAGTATTTT.